This TCR beta chain was sequenced for a study of T cell repertoires in ileal Crohn's disease. The data were produced by immunoSEQ multiplex PCR, yet TCRdb's version contains in-frame clones alone and is incomplete. The table shows roughly 4,800 clones, with around 80% occurring only once. Germline V gene lookup returns CDR1 MNHEY and CDR2 SVGAGI. With 4 bases removed from V and 6 bases from J, the gap between germline ends came to 15 bases. The CDR3 is made up of 14 amino acids. This clone was seen only a few times. The sequenced material came from ileal tissue. The chain joins TRBV6-5 to TRBJ1-2; D unresolved. The receptor comes from an adult with Crohn's disease. The CDR3 DNA is TGTGCCAGCAGTTCCCCCAGGACGGAGGATGGCTACACCTTC. It yields the protein CASSSPRTEDGYTF.